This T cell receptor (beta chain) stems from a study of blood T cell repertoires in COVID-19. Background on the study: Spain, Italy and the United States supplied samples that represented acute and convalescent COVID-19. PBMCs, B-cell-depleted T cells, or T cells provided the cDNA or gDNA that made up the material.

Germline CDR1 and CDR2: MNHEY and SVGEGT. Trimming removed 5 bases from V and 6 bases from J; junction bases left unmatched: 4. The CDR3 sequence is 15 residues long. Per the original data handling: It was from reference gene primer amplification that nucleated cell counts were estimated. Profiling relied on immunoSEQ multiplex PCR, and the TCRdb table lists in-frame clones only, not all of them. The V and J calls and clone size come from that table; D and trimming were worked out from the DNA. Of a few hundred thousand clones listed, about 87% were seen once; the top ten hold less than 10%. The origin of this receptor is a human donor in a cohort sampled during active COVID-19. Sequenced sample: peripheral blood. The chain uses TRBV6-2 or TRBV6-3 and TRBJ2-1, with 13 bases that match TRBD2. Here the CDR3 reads CASSPGLAGPNEQFF. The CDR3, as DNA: TGTGCCAGCAGTCCGGGACTAGCGGGACCCAATGAGCAGTTCTTC.